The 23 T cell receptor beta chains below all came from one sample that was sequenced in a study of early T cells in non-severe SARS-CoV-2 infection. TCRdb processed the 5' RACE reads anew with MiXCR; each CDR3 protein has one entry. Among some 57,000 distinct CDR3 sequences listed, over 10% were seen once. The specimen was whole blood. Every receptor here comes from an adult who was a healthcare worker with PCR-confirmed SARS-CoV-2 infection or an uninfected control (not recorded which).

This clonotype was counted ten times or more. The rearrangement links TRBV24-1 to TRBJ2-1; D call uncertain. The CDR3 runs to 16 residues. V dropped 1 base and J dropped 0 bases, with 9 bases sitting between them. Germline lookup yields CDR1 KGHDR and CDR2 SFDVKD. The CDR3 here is CATSDFPSSSYNEQFF. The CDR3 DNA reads TGTGCCACCAGTGATTTCCCGAGTAGCTCCTACAATGAGCAGTTCTTC.

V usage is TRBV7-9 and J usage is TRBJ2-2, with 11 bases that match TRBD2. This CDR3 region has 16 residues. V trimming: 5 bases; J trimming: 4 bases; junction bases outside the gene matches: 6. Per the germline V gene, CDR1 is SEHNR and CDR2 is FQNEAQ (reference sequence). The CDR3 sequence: CASSKGTSGTTGELFF. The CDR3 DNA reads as TGTGCCAGCAGCAAAGGGACTAGCGGAACCACCGGGGAGCTGTTTTTT.

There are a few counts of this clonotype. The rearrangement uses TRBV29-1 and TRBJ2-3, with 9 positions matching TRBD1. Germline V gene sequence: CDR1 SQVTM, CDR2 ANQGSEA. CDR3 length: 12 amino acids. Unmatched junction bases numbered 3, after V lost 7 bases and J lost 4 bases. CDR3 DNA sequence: TGCAGCGCGGACAGGGGCGCAGATACGCAGTATTTT. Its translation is CSADRGADTQYF.

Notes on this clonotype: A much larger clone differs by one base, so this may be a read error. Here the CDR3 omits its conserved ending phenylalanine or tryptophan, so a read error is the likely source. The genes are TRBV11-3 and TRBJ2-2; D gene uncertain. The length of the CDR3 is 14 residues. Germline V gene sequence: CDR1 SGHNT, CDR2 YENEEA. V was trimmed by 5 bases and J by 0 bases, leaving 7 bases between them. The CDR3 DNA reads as TGTGCCAGCAGCCCCTATACGAACACCGGGGAGCTGTTTTCT. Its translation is CASSPYTNTGELFS.

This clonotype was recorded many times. CDR3: CSVRGDGNQPQHF. For the CDR3, the DNA is TGCAGCGTTAGGGGGGACGGCAATCAGCCCCAGCATTTT. This sequence joins TRBV29-1 and TRBJ1-5, with D maybe TRBD1 (6 bases). CDR3 length: 13 residues. V was shortened by 5 bases and J by 2 bases, with 10 bases between the two germline ends. Germline CDR1 and CDR2: SQVTM and ANQGSEA.

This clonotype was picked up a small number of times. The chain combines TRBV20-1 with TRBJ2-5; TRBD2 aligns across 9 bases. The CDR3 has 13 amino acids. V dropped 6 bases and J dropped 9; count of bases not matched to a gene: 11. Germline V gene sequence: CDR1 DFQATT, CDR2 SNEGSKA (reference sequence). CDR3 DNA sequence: TGCAGTGCCGAAGCGGGAGGCCACGGGTCCCAGTACTTC. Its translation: CSAEAGGHGSQYF.

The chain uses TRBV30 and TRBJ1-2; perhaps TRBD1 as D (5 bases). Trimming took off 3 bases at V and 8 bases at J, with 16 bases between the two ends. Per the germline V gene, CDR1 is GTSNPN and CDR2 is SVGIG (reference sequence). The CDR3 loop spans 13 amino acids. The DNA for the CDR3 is TGTGCCTGGAGCTCTGGACACAATGGAGGCTACACCTTC. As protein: CAWSSGHNGGYTF. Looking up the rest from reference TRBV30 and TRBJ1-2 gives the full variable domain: SQTIHQWPATLVQPVGSPLSLECTVEGTSNPNLYWYRQAAGRGLQLLFYSVGIGQISSEVPQNLSASRPQDRQFILSSKKLLLSDSGFYLCAWSSGHNGGYTFGSGTRLTVV.

CDR3 bases: TGTGCCAGCAGTTCACATCTAGCGGGAGGGCTGAGGCTGTTCTTC. Its translation: CASSSHLAGGLRLFF. The V and J genes are TRBV28 and TRBJ2-1; TRBD2 aligns across 12 bases. This CDR3 has 15 amino acids. Looked up from germline, CDR1 is MDHEN and CDR2 is SYDVKM. V lost 4 bases, J lost 15 bases, and 13 bases stayed unmatched.

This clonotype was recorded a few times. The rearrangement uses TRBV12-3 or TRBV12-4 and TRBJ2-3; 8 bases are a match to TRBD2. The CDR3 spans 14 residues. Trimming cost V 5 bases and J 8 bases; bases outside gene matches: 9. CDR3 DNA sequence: TGTGCCAGCAGTCCCACGGGGGGGGAAGGTACGCAGTATTTT. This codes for CASSPTGGEGTQYF.

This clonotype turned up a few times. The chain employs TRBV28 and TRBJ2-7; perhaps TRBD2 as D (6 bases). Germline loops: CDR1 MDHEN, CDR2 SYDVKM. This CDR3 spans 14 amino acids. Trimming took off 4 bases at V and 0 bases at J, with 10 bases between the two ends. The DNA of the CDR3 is TGTGCCAGCAGTTCGGGACTGCCCTCCTACGAGCAGTACTTC. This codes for CASSSGLPSYEQYF.

The CDR3 is CASRRTAPALSNQPQHF. CDR3 DNA: TGTGCCAGCAGGCGGACAGCGCCGGCCCTAAGCAATCAGCCCCAGCATTTT. This chain connects TRBV6-2 or TRBV6-3 to TRBJ1-5; weak D call: TRBD1 (6 bases). The CDR3 length is 17 residues. CDR1 is MNHEY, CDR2 SVGEGT, per germline. Between the trimmed V and J ends, which lost 6 bases and 1 base, there was a span of 19 bases.

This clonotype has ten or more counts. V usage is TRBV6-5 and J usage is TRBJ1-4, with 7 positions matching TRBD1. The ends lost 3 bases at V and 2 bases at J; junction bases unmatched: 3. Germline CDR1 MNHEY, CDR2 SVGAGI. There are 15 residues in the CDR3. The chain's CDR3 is CASSYTQGTNEKLFF. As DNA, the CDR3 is TGTGCCAGCAGTTATACACAGGGGACTAATGAAAAACTGTTTTTT.

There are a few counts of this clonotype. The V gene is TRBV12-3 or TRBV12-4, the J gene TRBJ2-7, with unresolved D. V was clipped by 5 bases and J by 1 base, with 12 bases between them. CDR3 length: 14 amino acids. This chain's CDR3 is CASSPSGRSYEQYF. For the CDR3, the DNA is TGTGCCAGCAGTCCATCAGGTCGGTCCTACGAGCAGTACTTC.

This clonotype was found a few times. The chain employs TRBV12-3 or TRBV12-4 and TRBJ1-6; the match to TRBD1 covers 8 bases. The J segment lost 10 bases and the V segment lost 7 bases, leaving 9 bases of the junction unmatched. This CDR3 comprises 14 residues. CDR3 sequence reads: CASNNRGNASPLHF. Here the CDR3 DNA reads TGTGCCAGCAACAACAGGGGGAACGCATCACCCCTCCACTTT.

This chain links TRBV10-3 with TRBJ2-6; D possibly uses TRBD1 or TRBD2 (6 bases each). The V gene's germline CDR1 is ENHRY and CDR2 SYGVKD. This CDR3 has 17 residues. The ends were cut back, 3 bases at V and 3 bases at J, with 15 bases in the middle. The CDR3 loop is CAISDPLGGSGANVLTF. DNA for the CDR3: TGTGCCATCAGTGACCCTCTCGGGGGCAGTGGGGCCAACGTCCTGACTTTC.

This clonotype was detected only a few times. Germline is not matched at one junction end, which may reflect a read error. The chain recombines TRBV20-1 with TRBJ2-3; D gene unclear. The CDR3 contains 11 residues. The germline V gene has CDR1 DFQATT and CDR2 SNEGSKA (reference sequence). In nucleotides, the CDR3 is TGCAGTGCAGAGAGCATAGATACGCAGTATTTT. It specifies CSAESIDTQYF.

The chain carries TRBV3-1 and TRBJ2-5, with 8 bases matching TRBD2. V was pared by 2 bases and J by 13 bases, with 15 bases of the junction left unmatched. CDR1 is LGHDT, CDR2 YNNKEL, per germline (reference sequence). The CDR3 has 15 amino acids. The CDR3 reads CASSQTIAGTSRAYF. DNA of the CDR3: TGTGCCAGCAGCCAAACTATAGCGGGAACCAGCAGGGCGTACTTC.

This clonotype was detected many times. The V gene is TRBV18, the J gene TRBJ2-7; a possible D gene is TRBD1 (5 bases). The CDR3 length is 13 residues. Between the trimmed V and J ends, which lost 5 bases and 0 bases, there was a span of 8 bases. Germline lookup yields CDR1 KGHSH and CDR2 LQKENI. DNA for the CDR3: TGTGCCAGCTCAGAGACAGTCTCCTACGAGCAGTACTTC. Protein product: CASSETVSYEQYF.

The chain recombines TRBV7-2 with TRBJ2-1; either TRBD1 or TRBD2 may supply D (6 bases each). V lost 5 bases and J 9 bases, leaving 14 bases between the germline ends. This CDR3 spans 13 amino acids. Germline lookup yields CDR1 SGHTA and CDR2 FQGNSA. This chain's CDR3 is CASSPQRGVEQFF. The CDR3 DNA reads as TGTGCCAGCAGCCCACAAAGGGGGGTTGAGCAGTTCTTC.

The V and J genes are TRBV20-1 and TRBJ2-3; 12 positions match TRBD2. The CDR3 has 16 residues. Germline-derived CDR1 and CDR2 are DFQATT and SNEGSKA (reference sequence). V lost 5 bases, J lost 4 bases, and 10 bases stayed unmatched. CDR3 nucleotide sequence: TGCAGTGCTCGACCGACTAGCGGGGGACGGTCAGATACGCAGTATTTT. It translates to CSARPTSGGRSDTQYF.

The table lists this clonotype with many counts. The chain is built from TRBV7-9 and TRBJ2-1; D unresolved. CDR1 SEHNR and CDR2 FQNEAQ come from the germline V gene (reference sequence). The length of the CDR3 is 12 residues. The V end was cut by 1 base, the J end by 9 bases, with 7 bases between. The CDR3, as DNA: TGTGCCAGCAGCTTAGACTGGGGTGAGCAGTTCTTC. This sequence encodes CASSLDWGEQFF.

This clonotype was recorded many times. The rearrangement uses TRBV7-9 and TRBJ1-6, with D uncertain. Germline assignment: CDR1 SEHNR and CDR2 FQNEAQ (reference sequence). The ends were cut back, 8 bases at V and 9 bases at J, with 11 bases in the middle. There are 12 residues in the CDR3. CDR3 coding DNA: TGTGCCAGCGGGAGGGTTGGTTCACCCCTCCACTTT. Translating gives CASGRVGSPLHF.

The DNA for the CDR3 is TGTGCCAGTAGTTCGGGGACTCGGACCTACAATGAGCAGTTCTTC. Protein: CASSSGTRTYNEQFF. The chain combines TRBV19 with TRBJ2-1, with a weak D call TRBD2 (6 bases). Germline loops: CDR1 LNHDA, CDR2 SQIVND (reference sequence). The V end lost 5 bases, the J end lost 2 bases, and 13 bases lay between the germline ends. CDR3 length: 15 residues. The full variable domain, with the rest looked up from reference TRBV19 and TRBJ2-1, is DGGITQSPKYLFRKEGQNVTLSCEQNLNHDAMYWYRQDPGQGLRLIYYSQIVNDFQKGDIAEGYSVSREKKESFPLTVTSAQKNPTAFYLCASSSGTRTYNEQFFGPGTRLTVL.